One and the same sample provided the 20 T cell receptor beta chains below, sequenced in a study of type 1 regulatory T cells (dated by TCRdb to about 2021). Their antigens are not known. The sequencing machine was an Illumina MiSeq. The public sequencing data were trimmed at Q25 with fastp and processed into clonotypes with MiXCR by TCRdb, which kept only in-frame beta chains. Rows are unified per CDR3 protein, each entry keeping the most common DNA and genes. In this sample the table shows 60,000 to 80,000 distinct CDR3 sequences, about three fifths of which occur a single time. The ten largest clones capture 7% to 9.5% of the sample. The sequencing input was cultured T cells, either the whole culture or a sorted T cell fraction (not recorded which). The cell subset or site label of this sample denotes: Tr1-enriched cell product generated in vitro against host alloantigens. The receptors were gathered from a human donor in good health.

The rearrangement uses TRBV7-2 and TRBJ2-7; TRBD2 aligns across 13 bases. J lost 5 bases, V lost 5 bases, and 6 bases had no gene match. Germline V gene data show CDR1 as SGHTA and CDR2 as FQGNSA. The CDR3 totals 15 residues. The CDR3 reads CASSVQGTSGNEQYF. In DNA, the CDR3 is TGTGCCAGCAGCGTACAGGGGACTAGCGGGAACGAGCAGTACTTC.

This clonotype has just a few counts. The chain couples TRBV20-1 to TRBJ2-7; 13 bases map to TRBD2. J was trimmed by 3 bases and V by 6 bases; bases with no gene match: 11. CDR3 size: 16 residues. Germline values: CDR1 DFQATT, CDR2 SNEGSKA (reference sequence). The CDR3 DNA sequence: TGCAGTGCAGCCGGACTAGCGGGAGTCCTAGGCTACGAGCAGTACTTC. This sequence encodes CSAAGLAGVLGYEQYF.

J is TRBJ1-2 and V is TRBV7-2; possible D gene TRBD1, 6 bases. Germline V gene data show CDR1 as SGHTA and CDR2 as FQGNSA. The CDR3 covers 14 residues. Trimming stripped 3 bases from V and 7 bases from J, with 15 bases between. The CDR3 loop reads CASSLRDTDVGYTF. CDR3 nucleotides: TGTGCCAGCAGCTTGCGGGACACGGACGTTGGCTACACCTTC.

This sequence joins TRBV7-9 and TRBJ2-1, with 7 bases that match TRBD1. CDR1 and CDR2 from the germline V gene are SEHNR and FQNEAQ (reference sequence). The junction had 3 bases not matched to a gene; V was cut back by 5 bases and J by 8 bases. The CDR3 covers 12 residues. The CDR3 DNA sequence: TGTGCCAGCAGCGAGACAGGGTATGAGCAGTTCTTC. Protein sequence: CASSETGYEQFF. The whole variable domain, filled in from reference TRBV7-9 and TRBJ2-1, reads DTGVSQNPRHKITKRGQNVTFRCDPISEHNRLYWYRQTLGQGPEFLTYFQNEAQLEKSRLLSDRFSAERPKGSFSTLEIQRTEQGDSAMYLCASSETGYEQFFGPGTRLTVL.

The chain has TRBV20-1 and TRBJ2-1; 7 bases are shared with TRBD2. The ends lost 4 bases at V and 6 bases at J; junction bases unmatched: 9. CDR1 DFQATT and CDR2 SNEGSKA come from the germline V gene (reference sequence). The CDR3 loop spans 14 amino acids. Written as DNA, the CDR3 is TGCAGTGCTATAGAGACGGGAGGACGCAATGAGCAGTTCTTC. This encodes CSAIETGGRNEQFF.

The count of this clonotype is one. The rearrangement uses TRBV7-3 and TRBJ2-2, with D maybe TRBD2 (6 bases). This CDR3 spans 17 amino acids. Germline CDR1 and CDR2: SGHTA and FQGTGA. Deletions cut 6 bases from V and 1 base from J, with 18 bases between. This CDR3 is CASSNRDSVLNTGELFF. CDR3 nucleotide sequence: TGTGCCAGCAGTAACCGGGACTCGGTACTGAACACCGGGGAGCTGTTTTTT.

In this sample, this clonotype turned up a few times. The CDR3 bases are TGCGCCAGCAGCCTCCAGGGGAGGGGTGAAGCTTTCTTT. Translated, it gives CASSLQGRGEAFF. The chain links TRBV4-3 to TRBJ1-1; D perhaps matches TRBD1 (6 bases). Trimming took off 4 bases at V and 7 bases at J, with 13 bases between the two ends. Germline CDR1 is LGHNA and CDR2 is YSLEER. The CDR3 sequence is 13 residues long.

This CDR3 is CASSLRTGELFF. CDR3 coding DNA: TGTGCCAGCAGTTTACGGACCGGGGAGCTGTTTTTT. The chain couples TRBV12-3 or TRBV12-4 to TRBJ2-2; unclear D gene. CDR3 length: 12 residues. Trimming removed 2 bases at V and 5 bases at J, with 3 bases between.

The table lists this clonotype with a few counts. J is TRBJ1-1 and V is TRBV6-5, with D hard to call. CDR3 size: 14 residues. CDR1 and CDR2 from the germline V gene are MNHEY and SVGAGI. The V gene lost 6 bases and the J gene lost 0 bases, with 11 bases spanning the gap. This CDR3 reads CASREHGLNTEAFF. CDR3 DNA sequence: TGTGCCAGCAGGGAACACGGGTTGAACACTGAAGCTTTCTTT.

The J gene is TRBJ2-3, the V gene TRBV20-1; 14 nucleotides align to TRBD2. This CDR3 is 17 amino acids long. Germline V lookup: CDR1 DFQATT, CDR2 SNEGSKA (reference sequence). Trimming cost V 3 bases and J 5 bases; bases outside gene matches: 10. The CDR3 nucleotides are TGCAGTGCTAGGATTGGACTAGCGGGAGGCCCGGGAGATACGCAGTATTTT. Translated: CSARIGLAGGPGDTQYF.

The rearrangement joins TRBV29-1 to TRBJ2-1; no definite D call. This CDR3 spans 10 amino acids. Germline lookup yields CDR1 SQVTM and CDR2 ANQGSEA. Trimming took off 8 bases at V and 8 bases at J, with 10 bases between the two ends. CDR3 DNA sequence: TGCAGCACGTTATCGGATGAGCAGTTCTTC. Its protein product is CSTLSDEQFF.

The J gene is TRBJ2-2, the V gene TRBV13; a weak D match, TRBD1 (6 bases). Trimming left V 5 bases short and J 0 bases short, with 16 bases between. Germline values: CDR1 PRHDT, CDR2 FYEKMQ (reference sequence). This CDR3 is 17 amino acids long. CDR3 bases: TGTGCCAGCAGCCGAGACAGGTCCCGCGCGAACACCGGGGAGCTGTTTTTT. Protein product: CASSRDRSRANTGELFF.

With respect to this clonotype: Compared with germline, one end of the junction differs, possibly owing to a read error. The V gene is TRBV5-1, the J gene TRBJ2-1; 7 positions match TRBD2. Looked up from germline, CDR1 is SGHRS and CDR2 is YFSETQ. CDR3 size: 14 residues. CDR3 amino acids: CASSLERGNNVQFF. In DNA form, the CDR3 reads TGCGCCAGCAGCTTGGAGCGGGGAAACAATGTGCAGTTCTTC.

The rearrangement links TRBV7-6 to TRBJ2-1; 7 bases line up with TRBD2. Germline assignment: CDR1 SGHVS and CDR2 FNYEAQ. Losses at the gene ends were 1 base for V and 9 bases for J; bases not matched to a gene: 3. The CDR3 loop spans 13 amino acids. CDR3 residues: CASSLGEGAEQFF. The CDR3 nucleotides read TGTGCCAGCAGCTTAGGGGAGGGAGCTGAGCAGTTCTTC. The full variable domain, with the rest looked up from reference TRBV7-6 and TRBJ2-1, is GAGVSQSPRYKVTKRGQDVALRCDPISGHVSLYWYRQALGQGPEFLTYFNYEAQQDKSGLPNDRFSAERPEGSISTLTIQRTEQRDSAMYRCASSLGEGAEQFFGPGTRLTVL.

The V and J genes are TRBV5-4 and TRBJ2-1; 8 positions match TRBD2. Germline V gene data show CDR1 as SGHNT and CDR2 as YYREEE (reference sequence). The V gene end was trimmed by 0 bases and the J gene end by 6 bases; junction bases not matched to a gene: 8. The CDR3 is made up of 16 amino acids. CDR3 protein: CASSLGSGIMFNEQFF. The CDR3 bases are TGTGCCAGCAGCTTGGGTAGCGGGATAATGTTCAATGAGCAGTTCTTC.

The chain is built from TRBV29-1 and TRBJ1-5, with 9 bases identical to TRBD1. The trim removed 7 bases at V and 4 bases at J, leaving 5 bases unmatched. The CDR3 runs 13 residues. Germline assignment: CDR1 SQVTM and CDR2 ANQGSEA. CDR3 nucleotide sequence: TGCAGCGCATCGACAGGGGGTAATCAGCCCCAGCATTTT. This sequence encodes CSASTGGNQPQHF. Full variable domain (outside the CDR3, taken from reference TRBV29-1 and TRBJ1-5): SAVISQKPSRDICQRGTSLTIQCQVDSQVTMMFWYRQQPGQSLTLIATANQGSEATYESGFVIDKFPISRPNLTFSTLTVSNMSPEDSSIYLCSASTGGNQPQHFGDGTRLSIL.

V gene TRBV2 combines with J gene TRBJ1-1; 11 nucleotides match TRBD1. The CDR3 is 13 residues long. Germline assignment: CDR1 SNHLY and CDR2 FYNNEI. V was pared by 6 bases and J by 6 bases, with 3 bases of the junction left unmatched. CDR3 nucleotides: TGTGCCAGCAGGGGACAGGGGGTTTCTGAAGCTTTCTTT. It translates to CASRGQGVSEAFF.

The chain employs TRBV11-2 and TRBJ2-7; D not resolved. CDR1 and CDR2 (germline): SGHAT, FQNNGV. Trimming pared 1 base from V and 6 bases from J, leaving 10 bases between. CDR3 length: 13 amino acids. CDR3 in DNA: TGTGCCAGCAGCTTAGTGATTTTTTCCGAGCAGTACTTC. The encoded protein is CASSLVIFSEQYF.

The chain links TRBV5-1 to TRBJ2-5; tentative D call: TRBD1 (6 bases). The V gene's germline CDR1 is SGHRS and CDR2 YFSETQ. CDR3 length: 14 residues. With 3 bases removed from V and 5 bases from J, the gap between germline ends came to 14 bases. The DNA for the CDR3 is TGCGCCAGCAGCTCTAACAGGGTAGACGAGACCCAGTACTTC. The encoded protein is CASSSNRVDETQYF.

CDR3 region: CASSERGLRRTQYF. The CDR3 DNA sequence: TGTGCCAGCAGTGAAAGAGGTTTACGGAGAACCCAGTACTTC. The chain couples TRBV25-1 to TRBJ2-5; D is uncertain. The CDR3 covers 14 residues. Germline V lookup: CDR1 MGHDK, CDR2 SYGVNS. V lost 2 bases, J lost 8 bases, and 15 bases lay in between. Together with reference TRBV25-1 and TRBJ2-5, the CDR3 gives the full variable domain: EADIYQTPRYLVIGTGKKITLECSQTMGHDKMYWYQQDPGMELHLIHYSYGVNSTEKGDLSSESTVSRIRTEHFPLTLESARPSHTSQYLCASSERGLRRTQYFGPGTRLLVL.